This TCR beta chain was documented in a study of blood T cells in healthy people across ages. No fewer than 7 million PBMCs went into each sample. In the case of this clonotype: The junction differs from germline at one of its ends, possibly a read error.

PCR was performed a second time for about 7 to 12 cycles using a sample-barcoded 5' primer and a J-beta primer mix. A minimum of 2.5 million CDR3-containing paired-end reads was obtained for each sample. In TCRdb, the 5' RACE reads were re-called with MiXCR into one record per CDR3 protein. The profile shows some 1,800,000 distinct CDR3 sequences, roughly 43% of them singletons. Germline values: CDR1 SGHTA, CDR2 FQGNSA. CDR3 length equals 13 residues. The sample was blood. The receptor comes from a human donor in good health. V gene TRBV7-2 combines with J gene TRBJ1-5; no clear D. The DNA for the CDR3 is TGTGCCAGCAGCTCCGCTTGGTTTCAGCCCCGGCATTTT. It encodes CASSSAWFQPRHF.